The 16 T cell receptor beta chains below all came from one sample that was sequenced in a study of human T cells and chemical hapten exposure. TCRdb itself ran the RACE reads through MiXCR, one entry per CDR3 protein. The repertoire has approximately 350,000 distinct CDR3 sequences, under 6.5% of them found once; the top ten carry over 5.5%. Described time point: patch test 2, 6 weeks after DPC sensitization. Treatment in this sample: therapeutic diphenylcyclopropenone sensitization with weekly scalp DPC. The sequencing used whole blood, collected in connection with sensitization to the hapten diphenylcyclopropenone (DPC). The source is a young woman with alopecia areata. Some clones in this sample may be carry-over from other donors' samples.

This clonotype was seen many times. The V gene is TRBV12-3 or TRBV12-4, the J gene TRBJ1-6; D is undetermined. The CDR3 runs 15 residues. V gave up 3 bases and J gave up 6 bases, with 12 bases separating them. The CDR3 nucleotides read TGTGCCAGCAGTTTGAGTCGGACTGGTAATTCACCCCTCCACTTT. Its translation: CASSLSRTGNSPLHF.

This clonotype has at least ten counts. The chain is built from TRBV5-5 and TRBJ2-1; no definite D call. Germline-derived CDR1 and CDR2 are SGHKS and YYEKEE (reference sequence). V was cut by 4 bases and J by 6 bases, with 14 bases left in between. The length of the CDR3 is 14 residues. CDR3 bases: TGTGCCAGCAGCCCGGCTTTGACCCGCAATGAGCAGTTCTTC. It specifies CASSPALTRNEQFF.

Ten or more counts support this clonotype. The chain has TRBV12-3 or TRBV12-4 and TRBJ2-7; 7 bases agree with TRBD1. This CDR3 region has 12 residues. V lost 5 bases to trimming and J lost 6 bases; unmatched junction nucleotides: 4. CDR3 protein: CASSATGAEQYF. The CDR3 bases are TGTGCCAGCAGTGCCACAGGGGCCGAGCAGTACTTC.

In this sample, this clonotype turned up many times. The chain recombines TRBV4-3 with TRBJ2-1, with 7 bases aligning to TRBD2. The CDR3 consists of 14 residues. Trimming removed 0 bases from V and 9 bases from J; junction bases left unmatched: 5. Germline V gene sequence: CDR1 LGHNA, CDR2 YSLEER. The CDR3 protein is CASSQEGRGSEQFF. DNA of the CDR3: TGCGCCAGCAGCCAAGAAGGGAGGGGCAGTGAGCAGTTCTTC.

This clonotype has more than one count but fewer than ten. The V and J genes are TRBV15 and TRBJ2-7; D is uncertain. The CDR3 has 15 residues. V lost 1 base and J 1 base, leaving 11 bases between the germline ends. Germline V gene lookup returns CDR1 LNHNV and CDR2 YYDKDF (reference sequence). CDR3 protein: CATSRGGVGSYEQYF. The CDR3 nucleotides read TGTGCCACCAGCAGAGGTGGTGTTGGGTCCTACGAGCAGTACTTC.

Many counts were recorded for this clonotype. The chain couples TRBV6-6 to TRBJ2-7, with TRBD1 matching over 11 bases. Germline V CDR1 and CDR2: MNHNY, SVGAGI (reference sequence). J lost 7 bases, V lost 5 bases, and 7 bases had no gene match. The CDR3 is made up of 14 amino acids. The CDR3: CASSNTDRGPEQYF. DNA for the CDR3: TGTGCCAGCAGTAACACGGACAGGGGGCCGGAGCAGTACTTC.

This clonotype was counted many times. The chain has TRBV7-8 and TRBJ2-1, with D perhaps being TRBD1 or TRBD2 (5 bases each). The length of the CDR3 is 15 residues. The V and J ends lost 0 bases and 5 bases respectively, with 11 bases between them. Per the germline V gene, CDR1 is SGHVS and CDR2 is FQNEAQ. The CDR3 region has the DNA TGTGCCAGCAGCTTAGCGAGGGGCCTTCACAATGAGCAGTTCTTC. Translated: CASSLARGLHNEQFF.

The V call is TRBV4-3, the J call TRBJ1-1; D is unclear. The CDR3 is made up of 15 amino acids. Trimming left V 0 bases short and J 1 base short, with 9 bases between. Germline V gene lookup returns CDR1 LGHNA and CDR2 YSLEER. The CDR3 is CASSQDWVKNTEAFF. CDR3 sequence (DNA): TGCGCCAGCAGCCAAGATTGGGTGAAGAACACTGAAGCTTTCTTT.

In its sample, this clonotype was seen many times. J is TRBJ1-2 and V is TRBV5-5; D not resolved. From germline, CDR1 is SGHKS and CDR2 YYEKEE (reference sequence). The CDR3 is 12 residues long. With 3 bases removed from V and 5 bases from J, the gap between germline ends came to 8 bases. The CDR3 loop is CASSSTDYGYTF. For the CDR3, the DNA is TGTGCCAGCAGCTCTACAGATTATGGCTACACCTTC.

This clonotype was counted a few times. The genes are TRBV12-3 or TRBV12-4 and TRBJ1-2, with D possibly matching TRBD1 (6 bases). CDR3 length: 13 residues. Trimming removed 6 bases from V and 2 bases from J, with 10 bases in between. The CDR3 sequence: CASRYGTNYGYTF. DNA for the CDR3: TGTGCCAGCAGATACGGGACAAACTATGGCTACACCTTC.

In this sample, this clonotype turned up a few times. The DNA of the CDR3 is TGTGCCAGCAGCCGACAGGGGGCGCCCAGCTATGGCTACACCTTC. Encoded protein: CASSRQGAPSYGYTF. The rearrangement joins TRBV7-9 to TRBJ1-2, with 10 nucleotides matching TRBD1. The CDR3 covers 15 residues. CDR1 and CDR2 from the germline V gene are SEHNR and FQNEAQ (reference sequence). V shed 5 bases, J shed 4 bases, and the junction held 7 bases outside the gene matches.

The gene calls are TRBV28 and TRBJ1-6, with unresolved D. Trimming took off 7 bases at V and 1 base at J, with 5 bases between the two ends. This CDR3 comprises 13 residues. Germline CDR1 is MDHEN and CDR2 is SYDVKM. CDR3 nucleotide sequence: TGTGCCAGCACCTATTCCTATAATTCACCCCTCCACTTT. Its translation is CASTYSYNSPLHF.

In this sample, this clonotype turned up a few times. The chain has TRBV12-3 or TRBV12-4 and TRBJ2-6; D is perhaps TRBD1 or TRBD2 (5 bases each). The CDR3 sequence is 17 residues long. Trimming stripped 7 bases from V and 0 bases from J, with 16 bases between. The CDR3 DNA is TGTGCCAGCACCCCAGGGACGGCTAGCTCTGGGGCCAACGTCCTGACTTTC. Residues: CASTPGTASSGANVLTF.

In this sample, this clonotype turned up many times. The chain uses TRBV29-1 and TRBJ1-1; TRBD1 matches 7 bases. Germline loops: CDR1 SQVTM, CDR2 ANQGSEA. V gave up 0 bases and J gave up 7 bases; unmatched junction bases: 5. This CDR3 spans 13 amino acids. In DNA, the CDR3 is TGCAGCGTTGAAGATCCGGGGACAGTTGAAGCTTTCTTT. Its translation is CSVEDPGTVEAFF.

The genes are TRBV5-1 and TRBJ2-3; 10 bases align to TRBD2. This CDR3 has 15 amino acids. V gave up 7 bases and J gave up 1 base; unmatched junction bases: 6. The germline gives CDR1 SGHRS, CDR2 YFSETQ. The CDR3 DNA reads TGCGCCAGCTTTTCCGGGACTAGCGGCACAGATACGCAGTATTTT. It encodes CASFSGTSGTDTQYF.

The rearrangement joins TRBV5-1 to TRBJ1-2; D may be TRBD1 (6 bases). The CDR3 has 16 amino acids. V gave up 0 bases and J gave up 8 bases, with 20 bases separating them. Germline assignment: CDR1 SGHRS and CDR2 YFSETQ. Here the CDR3 reads CASSLAGGSNADGYTF. In DNA form, the CDR3 reads TGCGCCAGCAGCTTGGCCGGGGGCTCAAATGCGGACGGCTACACCTTC.